The next 28 T cell receptor beta chains were all read from a single sample in a study of long-term antiretroviral therapy in people with HIV. Runs used v3.0 of the immunoSEQ assay and were done at survey level. Method: immunoSEQ multiplex PCR; TCRdb's copy keeps in-frame clones and lacks some. The data hold 35,000 to 40,000 clones, with around 82% observed a single time. Sequencing used unsorted PBMCs, obtained 0.3 years after starting antiretroviral therapy. The receptors stem from a man aged 18 to 30 with HIV.

The J gene is TRBJ2-7, the V gene TRBV7-2; TRBD2 agrees at 8 bases. Germline assignment: CDR1 SGHTA and CDR2 FQGNSA. There are 16 residues in the CDR3. Trimming removed 5 bases from V and 7 bases from J; junction bases left unmatched: 16. CDR3 nucleotide sequence: TGTGCCAGCAGCGCTCTAGCTGCGGGGGGCCGGAGTGAGCAGTACTTC. This translates into CASSALAAGGRSEQYF.

The rearrangement uses TRBV30 and TRBJ2-3; 11 bases are a match to TRBD1. There are 13 residues in the CDR3. Germline CDR1 GTSNPN, CDR2 SVGIG (reference sequence). J lost 2 bases, V lost 7 bases, and 2 bases had no gene match. The CDR3 DNA is TGTGCCTCGGACAGGGGGCACACAGATACGCAGTATTTT. This gives the protein CASDRGHTDTQYF.

V and J are TRBV5-8 and TRBJ1-2, with D unresolved. In germline, CDR1 is SGHTS, CDR2 YDEGEE. The CDR3 totals 13 residues. Trimming took off 4 bases at V and 9 bases at J, with 16 bases between the two ends. The CDR3 DNA follows: TGTGCCAGCAGCCCACAGTGGCCAGACAGCTACACCTTC. Encoded protein: CASSPQWPDSYTF.

The V gene is TRBV5-1, the J gene TRBJ1-2; 7 bases line up with TRBD1. The germline V gene has CDR1 SGHRS and CDR2 YFSETQ. The CDR3 has 13 residues. Trimming took 4 bases from V and 5 from J; bases not matched to a gene: 5. CDR3 DNA sequence: TGCGCCAGCAGCGGGGACAGCCTATATGGCTACACCTTC. It specifies CASSGDSLYGYTF.

This clone was counted once. V gene TRBV7-9 combines with J gene TRBJ2-7; TRBD1 matches at 11 bases. Trimming removed 5 bases from V and 3 bases from J; junction bases left unmatched: 6. Germline V CDR1 and CDR2: SEHNR, FQNEAQ (reference sequence). CDR3 length: 15 residues. DNA for the CDR3: TGTGCCAGCAGCCCCGAGGGGACAGGGGGCTACGAGCAGTACTTC. Translated: CASSPEGTGGYEQYF.

The V call is TRBV7-9, the J call TRBJ2-7; 7 nucleotides match TRBD1. V trimming: 2 bases; J trimming: 5 bases; junction bases outside the gene matches: 6. The CDR3 has 14 residues. CDR1 is SEHNR, CDR2 FQNEAQ, per germline (reference sequence). CDR3 DNA sequence: TGTGCCAGCAGCTTACCGGAAGGGGGCAACGAGCAGTACTTC. Its protein product is CASSLPEGGNEQYF.

The chain is built from TRBV23-1 and TRBJ1-2; possibly TRBD1 for D (6 bases). TRBV23-1 qualifies as an ORF whose function is uncertain. This CDR3 comprises 13 residues. V gave up 7 bases and J gave up 2 bases, with 11 bases separating them. The CDR3 nucleotides read TGCGCCAGCAAGCGAGACAGGAACTATGGCTACACCTTC. Protein: CASKRDRNYGYTF.

This rearrangement joins TRBV30 to TRBJ1-6; no reliable D call. The V and J ends lost 3 bases and 2 bases respectively, with 2 bases between them. The CDR3 runs to 12 residues. Germline lookup yields CDR1 GTSNPN and CDR2 SVGIG (reference sequence). The CDR3 DNA sequence: TGTGCCTGGAGGGCCTATAATTCACCCCTCCACTTT. Its protein is CAWRAYNSPLHF.

This clone was observed once. V and J are TRBV2 and TRBJ2-7; 7 bases agree with TRBD1. J lost 0 bases, V lost 8 bases, and 4 bases had no gene match. The germline gives CDR1 SNHLY, CDR2 FYNNEI. The CDR3 totals 13 residues. CDR3 sequence: CASEGQSSYEQYF. In nucleotides, the CDR3 is TGTGCCAGCGAGGGACAGAGCTCCTACGAGCAGTACTTC.

This rearrangement joins TRBV7-3 to TRBJ1-2, with D maybe TRBD1 (6 bases). Germline loops: CDR1 SGHTA, CDR2 FQGTGA. This CDR3 spans 14 amino acids. The V end lost 2 bases, the J end lost 7 bases, and 14 bases lay between the germline ends. The CDR3 region is CASSLAGGSVGYTF. CDR3 in DNA: TGTGCCAGCAGCTTAGCGGGGGGCTCGGTTGGCTACACCTTC.

V and J are TRBV5-4 and TRBJ2-3; TRBD2 aligns across 11 bases. CDR1 and CDR2 (germline): SGHNT, YYREEE (reference sequence). V shed 3 bases, J shed 1 base, and the junction held 4 bases outside the gene matches. The length of the CDR3 is 16 residues. This chain's CDR3 is CASSSGGLAGTDTQYF. The CDR3 region has the DNA TGTGCCAGCAGCTCAGGGGGACTAGCGGGCACAGATACGCAGTATTTT.

The CDR3 bases are TGTGCCAGCAGTTACGGGCGGGGGTCGGGGGGATCGCCCCAGCATTTT. This encodes CASSYGRGSGGSPQHF. V gene TRBV6-5 combines with J gene TRBJ1-5; weak D call: TRBD1 (5 bases). This CDR3 is built from 16 residues. Trimming took 2 bases from V and 9 from J, leaving 20 bases between them. From germline, CDR1 is MNHEY and CDR2 SVGAGI.

This chain joins TRBV7-9 and TRBJ1-5; 9 nucleotides agree with TRBD1. V lost 5 bases, J lost 0 bases, and 8 bases stayed unmatched. CDR1 is SEHNR, CDR2 FQNEAQ, per germline (reference sequence). The CDR3 totals 17 residues. The CDR3 loop is CASSPGTGSHSNQPQHF. In DNA form, the CDR3 reads TGTGCCAGCAGCCCCGGGACAGGGAGCCATAGCAATCAGCCCCAGCATTTT.

This CDR3 reads CASSSHQPQHF. The DNA for the CDR3 is TGTGCCAGCAGTTCACATCAGCCCCAGCATTTT. V usage is TRBV6-1 and J usage is TRBJ1-5, with D hard to call. Germline CDR1 reads MNHNS; CDR2 reads SASEGT. The germline V and J ends were trimmed by 5 bases and 5 bases, with 4 bases remaining between them. The CDR3 consists of 11 residues.

The chain carries TRBV6-1 and TRBJ1-2; 7 bases line up with TRBD1. From germline, CDR1 is MNHNS and CDR2 SASEGT. The CDR3 is made up of 14 amino acids. V was clipped by 8 bases and J by 3 bases; unmatched bases: 9. The CDR3 coding sequence is TGTGCCAGCCGCGAGTTAGACAGGGACTATGGCTACACCTTC. This translates into CASRELDRDYGYTF.

Only a few counts were recorded for this clone. The chain has TRBV19 and TRBJ1-5; D remains ambiguous. Germline lookup yields CDR1 LNHDA and CDR2 SQIVND (reference sequence). The V end lost 6 bases, the J end lost 9 bases, and 15 bases lay between the germline ends. The CDR3 contains 13 residues. The chain's CDR3 is CASSRGSSGPQHF. DNA for the CDR3: TGTGCCAGTAGCCGAGGGTCCTCAGGGCCCCAGCATTTT. Full variable domain (rest looked up from reference TRBV19 and TRBJ1-5): DGGITQSPKYLFRKEGQNVTLSCEQNLNHDAMYWYRQDPGQGLRLIYYSQIVNDFQKGDIAEGYSVSREKKESFPLTVTSAQKNPTAFYLCASSRGSSGPQHFGDGTRLSIL.

This sequence joins TRBV4-1 and TRBJ2-5; 8 bases line up with TRBD2. The CDR3 contains 15 residues. The germline V gene has CDR1 MGHRA and CDR2 YSYEKL. J was trimmed by 5 bases and V by 0 bases; bases with no gene match: 5. CDR3 DNA: TGCGCCAGCAGCCAAGATGGCGGGAGGCTGGAGACCCAGTACTTC. Translating gives CASSQDGGRLETQYF.

The CDR3 loop is CASRPRGVYEQYF. In nucleotides, the CDR3 is TGTGCCAGCAGACCCCGAGGGGTATACGAGCAGTACTTC. The chain links TRBV28 to TRBJ2-7; D is possibly TRBD1 or TRBD2 (5 bases each). The CDR3 is 13 residues long. Trimming took 6 bases from V and 4 from J, leaving 13 bases between them. CDR1 MDHEN and CDR2 SYDVKM come from the germline V gene.

The chain recombines TRBV7-2 with TRBJ2-7; D gene uncertain. CDR1 is SGHTA, CDR2 FQGNSA, per germline. There are 11 residues in the CDR3. V lost 1 base and J 6 bases, leaving 4 bases between the germline ends. CDR3 nucleotide sequence: TGTGCCAGCAGCTTAGAGGCCGAGCAGTACTTC. This translates into CASSLEAEQYF.

This sequence joins TRBV5-4 and TRBJ1-1, with TRBD1 identical over 7 bases. Germline-derived CDR1 and CDR2 are SGHNT and YYREEE (reference sequence). There are 13 residues in the CDR3. J was trimmed by 8 bases and V by 5 bases; bases with no gene match: 9. The CDR3 DNA sequence: TGTGCCAGCAGTCCAGGGGGGGGCCTAGAAGCTTTCTTT. This translates into CASSPGGGLEAFF.

The chain recombines TRBV27 with TRBJ1-2, with D perhaps matching TRBD1 (6 bases). The germline V gene has CDR1 MNHEY and CDR2 SMNVEV (reference sequence). V was cut by 3 bases and J by 8 bases, with 13 bases left in between. This CDR3 region has 13 residues. The CDR3 region is CASSLEGVAGYTF. In nucleotides, the CDR3 is TGTGCCAGCAGTTTGGAGGGGGTCGCAGGCTACACCTTC.

This clone showed up just once. V gene TRBV19 combines with J gene TRBJ2-7; D uncertain. The CDR3 spans 15 residues. The germline V gene encodes CDR1 LNHDA and CDR2 SQIVND (reference sequence). Trimming removed 3 bases at V and 3 bases at J, with 15 bases between. The CDR3, as DNA: TGTGCCAGTAGTATTAGGCAGCGAATAATCTACGAGCAGTACTTC. It yields the protein CASSIRQRIIYEQYF.

The CDR3 here is CASSLWTSGDSTDTQYF. In DNA form, the CDR3 reads TGTGCCAGCAGCTTATGGACTAGCGGGGATAGCACAGATACGCAGTATTTT. The V call is TRBV7-6, the J call TRBJ2-3, with 12 bases aligning to TRBD2. The CDR3 is 17 amino acids. Germline trimming cut 2 bases from V and 0 bases from J; bases unmatched to any gene: 3. Germline-derived CDR1 and CDR2 are SGHVS and FNYEAQ.

The CDR3 is CASSISLNTEAFF. CDR3 DNA: TGTGCCAGTAGTATTTCCCTGAACACTGAAGCTTTCTTT. The rearrangement links TRBV19 to TRBJ1-1, with no clear D. V dropped 3 bases and J dropped 0 bases, with 5 bases sitting between them. The CDR3 is 13 residues long. Germline lookup yields CDR1 LNHDA and CDR2 SQIVND (reference sequence).

The chain employs TRBV7-2 and TRBJ1-2, with TRBD1 matching 8 bases. CDR3 length: 17 residues. The V and J ends lost 5 bases and 4 bases, in that order; junction bases with no gene match: 15. CDR1 is SGHTA, CDR2 FQGNSA, per germline. The CDR3 DNA reads TGTGCCAGCAGCCCCCGGGGGGCAGGGGGCATGGGCTATGGCTACACCTTC. Translating gives CASSPRGAGGMGYGYTF.

This chain links TRBV5-4 with TRBJ2-5; 12 bases align to TRBD1. Germline CDR1 SGHNT, CDR2 YYREEE (reference sequence). This CDR3 has 18 amino acids. Trimming took 4 bases from V and 7 from J; bases not matched to a gene: 17. The CDR3 protein is CASSTTGQGAQRVRTQYF. CDR3 bases: TGTGCCAGCAGCACAACGGGACAGGGGGCGCAACGTGTGCGGACCCAGTACTTC.

V and J are TRBV7-9 and TRBJ2-7; TRBD2 might be the D (6 bases). The CDR3 runs 15 residues. The germline V and J ends were trimmed by 1 base and 0 bases, with 10 bases remaining between them. CDR1 SEHNR and CDR2 FQNEAQ come from the germline V gene (reference sequence). In DNA form, the CDR3 reads TGTGCCAGCAGCTTAGAGGACGGGAGCTCCTACGAGCAGTACTTC. Its protein product is CASSLEDGSSYEQYF. Looking up the rest from reference TRBV7-9 and TRBJ2-7 gives the full variable domain: DTGVSQNPRHKITKRGQNVTFRCDPISEHNRLYWYRQTLGQGPEFLTYFQNEAQLEKSRLLSDRFSAERPKGSFSTLEIQRTEQGDSAMYLCASSLEDGSSYEQYFGPGTRLTVT.

The gene calls are TRBV14 and TRBJ1-2, with 9 bases lining up with TRBD1. Unmatched junction bases numbered 9, after V lost 0 bases and J lost 7 bases. Germline values: CDR1 SGHDN, CDR2 FVKESK. The CDR3 spans 16 residues. The CDR3 loop is CASSQDRSGQGSGYTF. DNA for the CDR3: TGTGCCAGCAGCCAAGATAGATCGGGACAGGGTAGTGGCTACACCTTC.